This T cell receptor beta chain came from a study of OX40 agonist ivuxolimab in advanced cancers. Study-wide context: Patients receiving dose escalation had hepatocellular carcinoma, melanoma, renal cell or head and neck cancer.

The data were produced by immunoSEQ multiplex PCR, yet TCRdb's version contains in-frame clones alone and is incomplete. The table lists tens of thousands of clones, approximately 90% of them singletons. Broader study findings: On average, a greater number of expanded clones characterised CD8+ T cells relative to CD4+.

Comments on this clone: Antigen specificity is unknown.

After removal of 1 base from V and 8 bases from J, the junction contained 4 bases not matched to a gene. The CDR3 consists of 13 residues. The germline gives CDR1 SGHTA, CDR2 FQGNSA. The genes are TRBV7-2 and TRBJ1-2; 7 bases agree with TRBD1. This sequence was found in an adult with an advanced solid tumor such as melanoma, head and neck, liver or kidney cancer. This specimen was CD4+ or CD8+ T cells sorted from blood, taken in a trial of the OX40 agonist ivuxolimab. The chain's CDR3 is CASSLDRDSGYTF. CDR3 nucleotide sequence: TGTGCCAGCAGCTTAGACAGGGACAGCGGCTACACCTTC.